This record looks at one TCR beta chain sequence and its context. This clone has only one observation. What this receptor recognizes is not known. There are no base qualities to consult, and no much larger clone falls within one base. The immunoSEQ Assay was the method used to sequence TCRbeta CDR3 regions. After extraction, genomic DNA underwent amplification by bias-controlled multiplex PCR, followed by high-throughput sequencing. The authors processed their data as follows. To quantify the absolute abundance of every unique TCRbeta CDR3 region, sequences were collapsed and filtered. T cell fraction was estimated by normalizing TCRbeta template counts to usable DNA, which was measured by amplifying reference genes present in all nucleated cells. Repertoire TCRs were annotated as SARS-CoV-2-specific by exact matching of V gene, CDR3 amino acid sequence and J gene to a known reactive TCR set. The reference SARS-CoV-2 TCR set was obtained from MIRA and was filtered for enrichment in COVID-19-positive ImmuneCODE repertoires, whereby public or cross-reactive TCRs were removed. Based on the MIRA antigens, annotated TCRs were further analysed at the level of specific ORF or position within ORF. Breadth was defined as the number of annotated unique rearrangements divided by the total number of unique productive rearrangements, and depth was defined as the summed frequency of the annotated unique rearrangements. Group comparisons of TCR breadth used two-sided Wilcoxon rank-sum tests. Not all clones reach the TCRdb copy of this immuneACCESS table, which keeps in-frame sequences only. Checked studies attribute under half of the gap to unresolved V genes and leave the rest unexplained. From that table come the V and J calls and clone size; the DNA was used to work out D and trimming. Here the sample has about 320,000 clones; about 86% occur a single time. The ten largest make up under 2% of the sample.

According to the study, the label for this sample's treatment or condition signals: 15 to 20 received Ad26.COV2.S at low or high dose, single or two shots; about 5 received placebo; per-sample allocation not given. For vaccine and placebo recipients, the sequenced repertoires came from samples collected on day 63 after the first injection. Cohort 1b enrolled about two dozen adults aged 18-55 years at a single site in Boston, USA, between 29 July and 7 August 2020. Ad26.COV2.S was a replication-incompetent adenovirus type 26 vector expressing a prefusion-stabilized SARS-CoV-2 spike protein from the original Wuhan strain. This entry belongs to a study of Ad26.COV2.S vaccination and SARS-CoV-2 variants (dated by TCRdb to the early 2020s). Looking at the study overall: Vaccine-arm donors were drawn from COV1001, a multicentre, randomized, double-blind, placebo-controlled phase I-IIa trial of Ad26.COV2.S in healthy adults. The specificity and breadth of SARS-CoV-2-reactive T cell receptors after Ad26.COV2.S vaccination were assessed by TCRbeta repertoire sequencing. Trial participants were randomized into five groups of five: low-dose or high-dose Ad26.COV2.S given once or twice, or placebo on both occasions. Blinding of investigators to trial group allocation was maintained during experiments and outcome assessment. Ad26.COV2.S was administered intramuscularly at 5 x 10^10 or 1 x 10^11 viral particles, either as a single shot or as two shots given 56 days apart. The TCR-sequenced set comprised around 30 samples: some 19 Ad26.COV2.S vaccine recipients, 5 placebo recipients and 8 SARS-CoV-2 convalescent individuals. What the study reported, not specific to this receptor: According to the authors, total T cell responses may have been underestimated by the TCR breadth and depth analyses. Higher spike-specific TCR breadth was observed in Ad26.COV2.S recipients than in placebo recipients (P = 0.0014). Non-spike TCR breadth was comparable between vaccine and placebo recipients, consistent with the vaccine containing only spike. Substantial breadth of spike-specific CD8+ and CD4+ T cell responses was reported after vaccination. The study was not powered to compare responses between vaccine doses or regimens.

According to the germline V gene (reference sequence), CDR1 reads LNHDA and CDR2 reads SQIVND. At the junction V is shortened by 7 bases and J by 6 bases; bases outside the gene matches: 9. The CDR3, cysteine through phenylalanine, is 14 amino acids long. The only DNA kept is the CDR3, 42 bases in frame from the first base. Sequencing used peripheral blood, obtained in a trial of Ad26.COV2.S vaccine versus placebo. The chain uses TRBV19 and TRBJ1-2; 9 bases in the junction line up with TRBD1. The TCR originated in a person aged 18-60 years who received the Ad26.COV2.S COVID-19 vaccine or a placebo. The nucleotide sequence is TGTGCCAGTAACCACCCGGGGACAGGGCATGGCTACACCTTC. Translated, this is CASNHPGTGHGYTF.